Listed here are 8 T cell receptor beta chains from one sample, sequenced in a study of blood T cell repertoires in COVID-19. Sequencing used immunoSEQ multiplex PCR; TCRdb keeps in-frame clones, though not all of them. The sample holds about 170,000 clones; 82% are singletons and the top ten take about 10%. Sequencing was done on a sample of peripheral blood. The source of these receptors is a woman older than 75 with active or convalescent COVID-19.

The genes are TRBV5-1 and TRBJ1-1; 7 nucleotides line up with TRBD1. Germline values: CDR1 SGHRS, CDR2 YFSETQ. The CDR3 length is 15 residues. V lost 4 bases and J lost 3; bases outside the gene matches: 9. The CDR3 DNA sequence: TGCGCCAGCAGCCTAGAGACAGGGTGGCACACTGAAGCTTTCTTT. Protein: CASSLETGWHTEAFF. Complete variable domain (other parts from reference TRBV5-1 and TRBJ1-1): KAGVTQTPRYLIKTRGQQVTLSCSPISGHRSVSWYQQTPGQGLQFLFEYFSETQRNKGNFPGRFSGRQFSNSRSEMNVSTLELGDSALYLCASSLETGWHTEAFFGQGTRLTVV.

In this sample, this clone turned up many times. The DNA of the CDR3 is TGTGCCAGCAGTGACCTGGACAGGGAACGGGACGAGCAGTACTTC. This translates into CASSDLDRERDEQYF. The V gene is TRBV2, the J gene TRBJ2-7, with 8 bases lining up with TRBD1. V trimming: 3 bases; J trimming: 5 bases; junction bases outside the gene matches: 9. The length of the CDR3 is 15 residues. Germline CDR1 reads SNHLY; CDR2 reads FYNNEI.

The chain has TRBV28 and TRBJ1-1; 11 nucleotides match TRBD1. The J segment lost 3 bases and the V segment lost 5 bases, leaving 2 bases of the junction unmatched. CDR1 is MDHEN and CDR2 is SYDVKM in the germline V gene. The CDR3 has 14 residues. The CDR3 reads CASSGTGGDTEAFF. CDR3 nucleotides: TGTGCCAGCAGTGGGACAGGGGGGGACACTGAAGCTTTCTTT.

The V call is TRBV7-8, the J call TRBJ1-1; 7 bases match TRBD1. The CDR3 covers 14 residues. The trim removed 5 bases at V and 4 bases at J, leaving 7 bases unmatched. Germline CDR1 is SGHVS and CDR2 is FQNEAQ. The CDR3 spells CASSLDRASTEAFF. The CDR3 DNA reads as TGTGCCAGCAGCCTCGACAGGGCCTCCACTGAAGCTTTCTTT.

V and J are TRBV29-1 and TRBJ2-1; no clear D. This CDR3 spans 13 amino acids. V was trimmed by 1 base and J by 6 bases, leaving 10 bases between them. The germline V gene has CDR1 SQVTM and CDR2 ANQGSEA. The CDR3 here is CSVEVQTSNEQFF. The CDR3 coding sequence is TGCAGCGTTGAAGTCCAGACATCCAATGAGCAGTTCTTC.

V gene TRBV7-9 combines with J gene TRBJ1-5, with 8 bases matching TRBD1. This CDR3 has 16 amino acids. J was trimmed by 6 bases and V by 1 base; bases with no gene match: 8. CDR1 is SEHNR, CDR2 FQNEAQ, per germline (reference sequence). This CDR3 reads CASSLEAGGAVQPQHF. The CDR3 DNA reads as TGTGCCAGCAGCTTAGAAGCAGGGGGCGCGGTTCAGCCCCAGCATTTT.

This rearrangement joins TRBV5-1 to TRBJ2-7; 7 bases are shared with TRBD2. The CDR3 totals 16 residues. V was clipped by 4 bases and J by 5 bases; unmatched bases: 15. The germline CDR1 and CDR2 sequences are SGHRS and YFSETQ. Here the CDR3 DNA reads TGCGCCAGCAGCCCCCCCCCGAGCGGGACTTCTAACGAGCAGTACTTC. It encodes CASSPPPSGTSNEQYF. The full variable domain, in which reference TRBV5-1 and TRBJ2-7 provide the parts outside the CDR3, is KAGVTQTPRYLIKTRGQQVTLSCSPISGHRSVSWYQQTPGQGLQFLFEYFSETQRNKGNFPGRFSGRQFSNSRSEMNVSTLELGDSALYLCASSPPPSGTSNEQYFGPGTRLTVT.

This chain joins TRBV5-1 and TRBJ2-1, with 8 bases fitting TRBD2. This CDR3 has 14 residues. Germline V lookup: CDR1 SGHRS, CDR2 YFSETQ. V lost 4 bases, J lost 3 bases, and 3 bases stayed unmatched. The CDR3: CASSATSVYNEQFF. The CDR3 DNA sequence: TGCGCCAGCAGCGCGACTAGCGTCTACAATGAGCAGTTCTTC.